The rows below give T cell receptor beta chains drawn from one sample of a study of technical replicates of blood from a few donors. Repertoires were generated with immunoSEQ multiplex PCR, while TCRdb's copy carries only in-frame clones and drops some. The repertoire holds approximately 100,000 clones, with nearly 96% as singletons. Sequenced input: T cells isolated from PBMCs. The source is a human donor in good health. CDR3s include the opening cysteine and the closing phenylalanine or tryptophan. A D gene is named only where the DNA matches it firmly. Only some rows state a clone size, as once, few, many or a class for expanded clones.

v_call: TRBV15; d_call: NA; clone_size: NA; j_call: TRBJ1-6; cdr3_nt: TGTGCCACCAGCAGACTACCCTACGGCTCCTATAATTCACCCCTCCACTTT; cdr3_aa: CATSRLPYGSYNSPLHF
v_call: TRBV28; d_call: TRBD1; clone_size: once; j_call: TRBJ1-2; cdr3_nt: TGTGCCAGCAGTTTACCTGTGACAGGGGACTATGGCTACACCTTC; cdr3_aa: CASSLPVTGDYGYTF
v_call: TRBV9; d_call: TRBD1; clone_size: NA; j_call: TRBJ1-4; cdr3_nt: TGTGCCAGCAGCCCAGGGGGCGCCCATGAAGGAAAACTGTTTTTT; cdr3_aa: CASSPGGAHEGKLFF
v_call: TRBV28; d_call: NA; clone_size: NA; j_call: TRBJ1-5; cdr3_nt: TGTGCCAGCAGCCTGTCATTTAGCAATCAGCCCCGGCATTTT; cdr3_aa: CASSLSFSNQPRHF
v_call: TRBV7-9; d_call: NA; clone_size: NA; j_call: TRBJ2-6; cdr3_nt: TGTGCCAGCAGCTTACAAACCAGGGGAAGGACTGGGGCCAACGTCCTGACTTTC; cdr3_aa: CASSLQTRGRTGANVLTF
v_call: TRBV5-1; d_call: TRBD2; clone_size: once; j_call: TRBJ2-7; cdr3_nt: TGCGCCAGCAGCTCACCGGGACTAGCGGGAGACGAGCAGTACTTC; cdr3_aa: CASSSPGLAGDEQYF
v_call: TRBV4-1; d_call: TRBD1; clone_size: few; j_call: TRBJ1-1; cdr3_nt: TGCGCCAGCAGCCGCGGACAGGGTGAAGCTTTCTTT; cdr3_aa: CASSRGQGEAFF
v_call: TRBV10-1; d_call: NA; clone_size: NA; j_call: TRBJ2-2; cdr3_nt: TGCGCCAGCAGCTTCAGCGGGGAGCTGTTTTTT; cdr3_aa: CASSFSGELFF
v_call: TRBV29-1; d_call: TRBD1; clone_size: NA; j_call: TRBJ1-2; cdr3_nt: TGCAGCGTTCCCGGGACAGGTCCCTCTAACTATGGCTACACCTTC; cdr3_aa: CSVPGTGPSNYGYTF
v_call: TRBV4-2; d_call: NA; clone_size: NA; j_call: TRBJ2-3; cdr3_nt: TGTGCCAGCAGCCAAGACTTCCTAGGCACAGATACGCAGTATTTT; cdr3_aa: CASSQDFLGTDTQYF
v_call: TRBV11-1; d_call: NA; clone_size: NA; j_call: TRBJ1-1; cdr3_nt: TGTGCCAGCTCGGTGAACACTGAAGCTTTCTTT; cdr3_aa: CASSVNTEAFF
v_call: TRBV11-2; d_call: TRBD2; clone_size: NA; j_call: TRBJ2-3; cdr3_nt: TGTGCCAGCAGCTTAGCTAGCGGGATCCATAGCACAGATACGCAGTATTTT; cdr3_aa: CASSLASGIHSTDTQYF
v_call: TRBV13; d_call: NA; clone_size: NA; j_call: TRBJ1-6; cdr3_nt: TGTGCCAGCAGCTTAGGGGGGCGGTATTCACCCCTCCACTTT; cdr3_aa: CASSLGGRYSPLHF
v_call: TRBV5-5; d_call: NA; clone_size: NA; j_call: TRBJ2-7; cdr3_nt: TGTGCCAGCAGCTTGAGGGGCCTCACCGGCGAGCAGTACTTC; cdr3_aa: CASSLRGLTGEQYF
v_call: TRBV10-3; d_call: NA; clone_size: NA; j_call: TRBJ2-2; cdr3_nt: TGTGCCATCAGGGACAGGAACACCGGGGAGCTGTTTTTT; cdr3_aa: CAIRDRNTGELFF
v_call: TRBV7-8; d_call: NA; clone_size: NA; j_call: TRBJ2-3; cdr3_nt: TGTGCCAGCAGCTTAACAGCCTATTTGAGGACAGCAGATACAGATACGCAGTATTTT; cdr3_aa: CASSLTAYLRTADTDTQYF
v_call: TRBV10-1; d_call: NA; clone_size: NA; j_call: TRBJ2-2; cdr3_nt: TGCGCCAGCAGTGAGCTTGGAGGCCCCAACACCGGGGAGCTGTTTTTT; cdr3_aa: CASSELGGPNTGELFF
v_call: TRBV5-1; d_call: NA; clone_size: once; j_call: TRBJ1-1; cdr3_nt: TGCGCCAGCATTGGGGACATCGGGAACACTGAAGCTTTCTTT; cdr3_aa: CASIGDIGNTEAFF
v_call: TRBV27; d_call: TRBD2; clone_size: NA; j_call: TRBJ2-5; cdr3_nt: TGTGCCAGCAGTCCGGGACTAGCGGGAGGGGAGACCCAGTACTTC; cdr3_aa: CASSPGLAGGETQYF
v_call: TRBV15; d_call: TRBD2; clone_size: NA; j_call: TRBJ2-1; cdr3_nt: TGTGCCACCAGCAGACGGACTAGCGGGGTGGGTGAGCAGTTCTTC; cdr3_aa: CATSRRTSGVGEQFF
v_call: TRBV5-1; d_call: NA; clone_size: NA; j_call: TRBJ1-1; cdr3_nt: TGCGCCAGCGCTGTGAGTGTCAACACTGAAGCTTTCTTT; cdr3_aa: CASAVSVNTEAFF
v_call: TRBV10-3; d_call: NA; clone_size: NA; j_call: TRBJ1-1; cdr3_nt: TGTGCCATCAGTGTTAACAGGGAAGGCCTTATGTACACTGAAGCTTTCTTT; cdr3_aa: CAISVNREGLMYTEAFF
v_call: TRBV6-1; d_call: TRBD2; clone_size: NA; j_call: TRBJ2-1; cdr3_nt: TGTGCCAGCGGAGCGGGAGTCCCCTACAATGAGCAGTTCTTC; cdr3_aa: CASGAGVPYNEQFF
v_call: TRBV28; d_call: TRBD1; clone_size: NA; j_call: TRBJ2-7; cdr3_nt: TGTGCCAGCAGCCCGGCGGACAGGGAGGACGAGCAGTACTTC; cdr3_aa: CASSPADREDEQYF
v_call: TRBV6-1; d_call: TRBD1; clone_size: NA; j_call: TRBJ2-7; cdr3_nt: TGTGCCAGCAGTGAAGGACAGACAGGGGCCTACGAGCAGTACTTC; cdr3_aa: CASSEGQTGAYEQYF
v_call: TRBV6-5; d_call: NA; clone_size: few; j_call: TRBJ1-1; cdr3_nt: TGTGCCAGCAGTTACAACGGACAGTCTGAAGCTTTCTTT; cdr3_aa: CASSYNGQSEAFF
v_call: TRBV5-1; d_call: TRBD1; clone_size: NA; j_call: TRBJ1-1; cdr3_nt: TGCGCCAGCAGCTTGGCCAGACAGGGGAGTACTGAAGCTTTCTTT; cdr3_aa: CASSLARQGSTEAFF
v_call: TRBV4-2; d_call: NA; clone_size: NA; j_call: TRBJ2-7; cdr3_nt: TGTGCCAGCAGCCAAGAAGGGGCGTCCTACGAGCAGTACTTC; cdr3_aa: CASSQEGASYEQYF
v_call: TRBV6-1; d_call: NA; clone_size: NA; j_call: TRBJ2-6; cdr3_nt: TGTGCCAGCGAGTGGGGGGCTGGGGCCAACGTCCTGACTTTC; cdr3_aa: CASEWGAGANVLTF
v_call: TRBV11-3; d_call: NA; clone_size: NA; j_call: TRBJ2-1; cdr3_nt: TGTGCCAGCAGCTTAGAGGCAGGGCACAATGAGCAGTTCTTC; cdr3_aa: CASSLEAGHNEQFF
v_call: TRBV6-4; d_call: NA; clone_size: NA; j_call: TRBJ2-3; cdr3_nt: TGTGCCAGCAAAGCAGGGGGGCTCAGCACAGATACGCAGTATTTT; cdr3_aa: CASKAGGLSTDTQYF
v_call: TRBV28; d_call: NA; clone_size: NA; j_call: TRBJ1-2; cdr3_nt: TGTGCCAGCAGTTTGGCGGGGCAAATTAACTATGGCTACACCTTC; cdr3_aa: CASSLAGQINYGYTF
v_call: TRBV9; d_call: NA; clone_size: NA; j_call: TRBJ1-2; cdr3_nt: TGTGCCAGCAGCGTCGGTCCGGATGGCTACACCTTC; cdr3_aa: CASSVGPDGYTF
v_call: TRBV2; d_call: NA; clone_size: NA; j_call: TRBJ2-7; cdr3_nt: TGTGCCAGCAGTGAAGGCGCGAACCCCTACGAGCAGTACTTC; cdr3_aa: CASSEGANPYEQYF
v_call: TRBV7-8; d_call: TRBD1; clone_size: once; j_call: TRBJ2-7; cdr3_nt: TGTGCCAGCAGCCCAGGACAGGCATCCTACGAGCAGTACTTC; cdr3_aa: CASSPGQASYEQYF